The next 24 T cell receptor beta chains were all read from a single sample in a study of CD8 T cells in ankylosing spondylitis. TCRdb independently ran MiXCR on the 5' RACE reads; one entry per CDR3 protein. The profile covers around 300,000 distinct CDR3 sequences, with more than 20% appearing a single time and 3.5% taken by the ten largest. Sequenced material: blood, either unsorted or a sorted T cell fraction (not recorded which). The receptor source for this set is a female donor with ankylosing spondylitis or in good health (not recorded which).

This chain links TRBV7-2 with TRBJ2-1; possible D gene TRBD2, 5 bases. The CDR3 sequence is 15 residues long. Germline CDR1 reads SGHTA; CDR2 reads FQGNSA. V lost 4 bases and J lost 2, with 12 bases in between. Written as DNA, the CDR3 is TGTGCCAGCAGCTGGGAGACTGGCCCCTACAATGAGCAGTTCTTC. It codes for CASSWETGPYNEQFF.

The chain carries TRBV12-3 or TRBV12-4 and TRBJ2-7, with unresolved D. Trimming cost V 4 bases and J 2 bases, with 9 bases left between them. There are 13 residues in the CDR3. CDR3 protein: CASSYEETYEQYF. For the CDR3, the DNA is TGTGCCAGCAGTTACGAGGAAACCTACGAGCAGTACTTC.

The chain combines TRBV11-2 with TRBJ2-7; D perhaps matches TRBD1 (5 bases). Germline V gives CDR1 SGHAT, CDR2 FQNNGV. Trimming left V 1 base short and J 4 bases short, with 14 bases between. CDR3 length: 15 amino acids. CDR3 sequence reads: CASSLAGAPTYEQYF. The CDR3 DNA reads TGTGCCAGCAGCTTAGCTGGGGCCCCGACTTACGAGCAGTACTTC.

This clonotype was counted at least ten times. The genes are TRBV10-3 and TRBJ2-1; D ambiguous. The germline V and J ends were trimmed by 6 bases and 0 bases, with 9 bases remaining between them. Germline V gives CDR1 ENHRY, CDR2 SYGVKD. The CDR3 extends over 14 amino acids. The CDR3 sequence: CAIRGYSSYNEQFF. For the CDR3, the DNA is TGTGCCATCAGGGGATACAGCTCCTACAATGAGCAGTTCTTC.

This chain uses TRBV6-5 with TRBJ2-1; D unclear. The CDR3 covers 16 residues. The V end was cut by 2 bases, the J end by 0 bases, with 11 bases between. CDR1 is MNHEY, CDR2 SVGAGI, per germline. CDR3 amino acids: CASSYPDASSYNEQFF. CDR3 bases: TGTGCCAGCAGTTACCCCGACGCCAGCTCCTACAATGAGCAGTTCTTC.

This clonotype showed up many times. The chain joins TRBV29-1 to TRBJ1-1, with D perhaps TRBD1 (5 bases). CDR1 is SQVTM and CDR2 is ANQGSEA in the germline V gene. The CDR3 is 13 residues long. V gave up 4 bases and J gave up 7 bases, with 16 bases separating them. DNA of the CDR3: TGCAGCGTTGCTTTCTTGACAGAGGATGAAGCTTTCTTT. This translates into CSVAFLTEDEAFF.

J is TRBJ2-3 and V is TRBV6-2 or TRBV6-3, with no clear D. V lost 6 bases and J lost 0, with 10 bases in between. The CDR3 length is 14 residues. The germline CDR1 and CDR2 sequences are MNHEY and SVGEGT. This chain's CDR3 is CASSSNTSTDTQYF. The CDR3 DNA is TGTGCCAGCAGCAGCAATACTAGCACAGATACGCAGTATTTT.

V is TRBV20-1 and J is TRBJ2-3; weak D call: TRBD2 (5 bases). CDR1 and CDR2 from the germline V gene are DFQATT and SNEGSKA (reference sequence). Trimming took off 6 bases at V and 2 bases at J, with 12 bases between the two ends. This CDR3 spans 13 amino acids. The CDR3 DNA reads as TGCAGTGCCACCGGCCGGGACACAGATACGCAGTATTTT. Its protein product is CSATGRDTDTQYF.

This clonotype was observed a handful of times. The CDR3: CASSPRSLAGRPAQYF. The DNA for the CDR3 is TGTGCCAGCAGCCCACGAAGTCTAGCGGGTAGGCCAGCGCAGTATTTT. V usage is TRBV7-2 and J usage is TRBJ2-3; 8 nucleotides line up with TRBD2. Per germline, CDR1 SGHTA and CDR2 FQGNSA. J lost 10 bases, V lost 5 bases, and 17 bases had no gene match. This CDR3 has 16 residues. The full variable domain, with the rest looked up from reference TRBV7-2 and TRBJ2-3, is GAGVSQSPSNKVTEKGKDVELRCDPISGHTALYWYRQSLGQGLEFLIYFQGNSAPDKSGLPSDRFSAERTGGSVSTLTIQRTQQEDSAVYLCASSPRSLAGRPAQYFGPGTRLTVL.

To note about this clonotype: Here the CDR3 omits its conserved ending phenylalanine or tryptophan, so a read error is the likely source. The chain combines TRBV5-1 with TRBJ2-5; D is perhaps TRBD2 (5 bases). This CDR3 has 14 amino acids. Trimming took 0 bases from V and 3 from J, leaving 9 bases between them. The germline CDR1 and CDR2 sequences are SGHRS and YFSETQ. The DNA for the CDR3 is TGCGCCAGCAGCTTGGGACTATCGGAAGAGACCCAGTACCTC. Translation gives CASSLGLSEETQYL.

Here the CDR3 DNA reads TGTGCCAGCAGCTTCCCAGTGACGCTCTCCTACACTGAAGCTTTCTTT. Its translation: CASSFPVTLSYTEAFF. The V gene is TRBV7-8, the J gene TRBJ1-1, with D unclear. This CDR3 has 16 residues. Per germline, CDR1 SGHVS and CDR2 FQNEAQ. V dropped 3 bases and J dropped 3 bases, with 17 bases sitting between them.

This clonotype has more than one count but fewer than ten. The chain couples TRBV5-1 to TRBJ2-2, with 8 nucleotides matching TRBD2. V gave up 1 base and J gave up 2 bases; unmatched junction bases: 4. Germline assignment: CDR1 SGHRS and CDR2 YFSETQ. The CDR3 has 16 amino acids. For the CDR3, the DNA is TGCGCCAGCAGCTTGCGGGCGGGAGGCAACACCGGGGAGCTGTTTTTT. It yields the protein CASSLRAGGNTGELFF.

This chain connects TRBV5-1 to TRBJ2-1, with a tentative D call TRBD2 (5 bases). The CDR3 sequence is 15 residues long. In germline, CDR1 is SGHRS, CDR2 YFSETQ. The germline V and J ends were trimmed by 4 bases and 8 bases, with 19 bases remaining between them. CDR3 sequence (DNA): TGCGCCAGCAGCCCCCGGTCTAGCCGTGGGGATGAGCAGTTCTTC. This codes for CASSPRSSRGDEQFF.

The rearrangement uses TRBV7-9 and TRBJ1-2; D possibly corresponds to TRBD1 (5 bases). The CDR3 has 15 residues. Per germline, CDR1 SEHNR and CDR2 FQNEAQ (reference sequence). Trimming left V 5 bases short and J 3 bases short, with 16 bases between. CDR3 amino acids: CASSESGRADYGYTF. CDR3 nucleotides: TGTGCCAGCAGCGAATCTGGCAGGGCGGACTATGGCTACACCTTC.

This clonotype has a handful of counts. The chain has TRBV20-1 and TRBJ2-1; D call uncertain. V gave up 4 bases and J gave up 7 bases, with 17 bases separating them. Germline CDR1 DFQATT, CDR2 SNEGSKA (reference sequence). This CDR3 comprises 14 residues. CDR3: CSANKQTLINEQFF. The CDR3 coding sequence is TGCAGTGCTAACAAACAAACTCTAATTAATGAGCAGTTCTTC.

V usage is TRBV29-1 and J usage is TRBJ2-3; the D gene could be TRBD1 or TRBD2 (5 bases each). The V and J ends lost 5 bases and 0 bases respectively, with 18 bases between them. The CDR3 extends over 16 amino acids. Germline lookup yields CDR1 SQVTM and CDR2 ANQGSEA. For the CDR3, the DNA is TGCAGCGTTAGTCGTGAGGGGCACACTAGCACAGATACGCAGTATTTT. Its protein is CSVSREGHTSTDTQYF.

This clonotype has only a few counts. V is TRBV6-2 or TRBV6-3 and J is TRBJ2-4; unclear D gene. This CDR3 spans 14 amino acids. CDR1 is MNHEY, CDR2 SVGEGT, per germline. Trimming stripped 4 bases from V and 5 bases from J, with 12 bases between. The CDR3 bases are TGTGCCAGCAGTTCCTGGCCGACCCAAAACATTCAGTACTTC. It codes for CASSSWPTQNIQYF.

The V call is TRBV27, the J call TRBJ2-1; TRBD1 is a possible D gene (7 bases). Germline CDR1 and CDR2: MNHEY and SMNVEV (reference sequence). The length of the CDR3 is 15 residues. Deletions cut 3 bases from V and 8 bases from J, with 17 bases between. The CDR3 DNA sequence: TGTGCCAGCAGTTTGGGTTCGGGCAGGGGGGATGAGCAGTTCTTC. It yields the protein CASSLGSGRGDEQFF.

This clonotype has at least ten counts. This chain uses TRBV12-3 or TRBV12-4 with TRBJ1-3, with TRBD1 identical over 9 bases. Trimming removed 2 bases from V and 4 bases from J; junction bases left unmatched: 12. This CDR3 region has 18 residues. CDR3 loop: CASSLRAWDRAVGNTIYF. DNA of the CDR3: TGTGCCAGCAGTTTAAGGGCTTGGGACAGGGCGGTCGGAAACACCATATATTTT.

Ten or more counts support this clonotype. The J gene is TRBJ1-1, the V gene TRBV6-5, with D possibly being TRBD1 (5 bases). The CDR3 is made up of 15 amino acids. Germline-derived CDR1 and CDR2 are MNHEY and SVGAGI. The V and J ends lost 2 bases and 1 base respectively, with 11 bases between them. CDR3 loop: CASSYTGRANTEAFF. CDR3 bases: TGTGCCAGCAGTTACACGGGACGGGCGAACACTGAAGCTTTCTTT.

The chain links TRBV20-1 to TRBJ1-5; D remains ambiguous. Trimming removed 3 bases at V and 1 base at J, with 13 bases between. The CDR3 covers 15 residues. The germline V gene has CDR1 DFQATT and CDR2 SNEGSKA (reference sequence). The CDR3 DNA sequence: TGCAGTGCTAGTTGGCAGCCAACAAGCAATCAGCCCCAGCATTTT. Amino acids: CSASWQPTSNQPQHF.

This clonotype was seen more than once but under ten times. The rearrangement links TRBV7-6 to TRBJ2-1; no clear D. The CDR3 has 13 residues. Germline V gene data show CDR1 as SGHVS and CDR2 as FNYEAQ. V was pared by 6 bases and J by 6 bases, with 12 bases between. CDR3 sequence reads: CASRGLSSNEQFF. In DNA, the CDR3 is TGTGCCAGCAGGGGTCTTTCTAGCAATGAGCAGTTCTTC.

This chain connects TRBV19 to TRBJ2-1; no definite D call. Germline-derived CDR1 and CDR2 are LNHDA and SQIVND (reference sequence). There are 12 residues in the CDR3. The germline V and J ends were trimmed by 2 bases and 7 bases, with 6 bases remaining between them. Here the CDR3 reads CASSIHSNEQFF. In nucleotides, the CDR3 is TGTGCCAGTAGTATACACAGTAATGAGCAGTTCTTC.

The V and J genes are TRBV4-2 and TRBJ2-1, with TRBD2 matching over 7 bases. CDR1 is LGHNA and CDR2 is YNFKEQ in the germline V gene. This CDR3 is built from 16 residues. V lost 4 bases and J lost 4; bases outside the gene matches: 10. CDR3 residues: CASSPAPSGPYNEQFF. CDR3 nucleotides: TGTGCCAGCAGCCCCGCTCCTAGCGGTCCGTACAATGAGCAGTTCTTC.